This TCR beta chain derives from a study of shared clonotypes between healthy human individuals. As concerns this clone: Its specificity is unknown.

Findings and limits, study-wide: The sole specimen, blood, was sampled, and tissue repertoires likely differ. It was the non-shared clonotypes that had lower generation probabilities than clonotypes shared by all four donors.

The naive CD8 population came from CD45RO-negative cells selected for CCR7, without terminally differentiated effector memory CD45RA+ cells. Measured with immunoSEQ multiplex PCR; TCRdb has only the in-frame clones, and not every one. The table shows fewer than 1 million clones, with about 97% occurring only once. Sequencing was performed on naive CD8+ T cells sorted from blood. This receptor was taken from a man younger than 40 in good health.

The CDR3 loop is CASSANRGYYGYTF. The CDR3 DNA is TGTGCCAGCAGCGCTAATCGGGGGTACTATGGCTACACCTTC. The chain combines TRBV7-2 with TRBJ1-2; TRBD1 is a possible D gene (5 bases). CDR3 length equals 14 residues. Trimming removed 5 bases from V and 3 bases from J, with 13 bases in between. Germline CDR1 SGHTA, CDR2 FQGNSA. The variable domain in full, completed from reference TRBV7-2 and TRBJ1-2, reads GAGVSQSPSNKVTEKGKDVELRCDPISGHTALYWYRQSLGQGLEFLIYFQGNSAPDKSGLPSDRFSAERTGGSVSTLTIQRTQQEDSAVYLCASSANRGYYGYTFGSGTRLTVV.